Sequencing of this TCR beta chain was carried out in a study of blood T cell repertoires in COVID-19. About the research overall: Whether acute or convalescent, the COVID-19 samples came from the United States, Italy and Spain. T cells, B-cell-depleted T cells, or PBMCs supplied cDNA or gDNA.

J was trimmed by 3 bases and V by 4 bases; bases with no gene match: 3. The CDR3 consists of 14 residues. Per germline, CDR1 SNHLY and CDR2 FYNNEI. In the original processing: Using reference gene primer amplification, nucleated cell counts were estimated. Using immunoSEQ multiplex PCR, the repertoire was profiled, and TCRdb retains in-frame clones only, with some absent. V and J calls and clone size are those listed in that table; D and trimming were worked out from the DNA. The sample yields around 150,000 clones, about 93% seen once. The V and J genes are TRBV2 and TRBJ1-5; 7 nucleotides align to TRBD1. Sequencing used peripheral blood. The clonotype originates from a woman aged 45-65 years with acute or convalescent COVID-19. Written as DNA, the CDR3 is TGTGCCAGCAGTGGAGGGACAGCCAATCAGCCCCAGCATTTT. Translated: CASSGGTANQPQHF. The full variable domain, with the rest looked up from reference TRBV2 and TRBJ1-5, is EPEVTQTPSHQVTQMGQEVILRCVPISNHLYFYWYRQILGQKVEFLVSFYNNEISEKSEIFDDQFSVERPDGSNFTLKIRSTKLEDSAMYFCASSGGTANQPQHFGDGTRLSIL.